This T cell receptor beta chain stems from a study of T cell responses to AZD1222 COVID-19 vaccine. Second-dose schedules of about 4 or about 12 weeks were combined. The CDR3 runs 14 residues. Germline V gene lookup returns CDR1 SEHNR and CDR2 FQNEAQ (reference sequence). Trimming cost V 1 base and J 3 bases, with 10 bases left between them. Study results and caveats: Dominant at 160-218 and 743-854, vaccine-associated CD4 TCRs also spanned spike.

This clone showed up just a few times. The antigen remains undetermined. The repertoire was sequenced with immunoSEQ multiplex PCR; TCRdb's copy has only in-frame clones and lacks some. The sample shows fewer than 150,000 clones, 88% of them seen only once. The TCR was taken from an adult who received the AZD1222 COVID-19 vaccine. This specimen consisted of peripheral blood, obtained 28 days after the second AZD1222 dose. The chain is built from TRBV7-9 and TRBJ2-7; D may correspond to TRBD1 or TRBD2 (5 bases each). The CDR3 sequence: CASSLGFGGYEQYF. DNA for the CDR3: TGTGCCAGCAGCTTAGGCTTTGGGGGCTACGAGCAGTACTTC.